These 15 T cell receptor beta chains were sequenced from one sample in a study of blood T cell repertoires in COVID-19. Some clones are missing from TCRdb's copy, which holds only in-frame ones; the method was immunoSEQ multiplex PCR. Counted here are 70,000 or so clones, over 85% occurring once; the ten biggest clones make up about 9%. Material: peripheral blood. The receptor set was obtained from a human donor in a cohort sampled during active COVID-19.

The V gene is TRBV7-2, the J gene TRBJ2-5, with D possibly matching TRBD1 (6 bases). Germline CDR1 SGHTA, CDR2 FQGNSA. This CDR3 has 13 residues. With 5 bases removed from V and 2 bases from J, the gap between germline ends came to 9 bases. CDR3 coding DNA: TGTGCCAGCAGCCCAACAGGGCAAGAGACCCAGTACTTC. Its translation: CASSPTGQETQYF.

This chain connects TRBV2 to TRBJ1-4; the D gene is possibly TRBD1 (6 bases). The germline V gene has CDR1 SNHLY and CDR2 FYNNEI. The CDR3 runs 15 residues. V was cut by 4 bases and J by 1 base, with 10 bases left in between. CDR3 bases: TGTGCCAGCAGTGTCTCCAGGGGAACTAATGAAAAACTGTTTTTT. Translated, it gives CASSVSRGTNEKLFF.

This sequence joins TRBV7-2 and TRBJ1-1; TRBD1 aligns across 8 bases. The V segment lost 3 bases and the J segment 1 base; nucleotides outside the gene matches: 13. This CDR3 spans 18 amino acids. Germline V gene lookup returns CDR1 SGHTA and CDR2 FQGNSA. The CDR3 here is CASSFRTGTYMWNTEAFF. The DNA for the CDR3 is TGTGCCAGCAGCTTTCGGACAGGGACTTACATGTGGAACACTGAAGCTTTCTTT.

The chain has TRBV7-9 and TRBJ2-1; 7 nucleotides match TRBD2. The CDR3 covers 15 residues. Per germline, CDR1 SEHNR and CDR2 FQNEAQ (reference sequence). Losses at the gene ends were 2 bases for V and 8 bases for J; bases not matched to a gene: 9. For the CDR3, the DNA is TGTGCCAGCAGCTTAAGGGGAGGGCCCTCGCATGAGCAGTTCTTC. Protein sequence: CASSLRGGPSHEQFF.

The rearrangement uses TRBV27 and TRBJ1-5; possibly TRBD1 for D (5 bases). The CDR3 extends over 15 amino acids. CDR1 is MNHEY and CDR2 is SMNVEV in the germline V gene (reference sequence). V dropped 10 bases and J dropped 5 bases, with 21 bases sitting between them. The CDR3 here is CATAPGWGEDQPQHF. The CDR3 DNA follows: TGTGCCACCGCTCCCGGGTGGGGGGAAGATCAGCCCCAGCATTTT.

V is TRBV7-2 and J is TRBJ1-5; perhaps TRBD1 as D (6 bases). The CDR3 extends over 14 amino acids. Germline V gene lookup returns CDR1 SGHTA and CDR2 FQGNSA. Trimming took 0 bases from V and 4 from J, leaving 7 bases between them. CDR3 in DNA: TGTGCCAGCAGCTTAGCAGGACAGAATCAGCCCCAGCATTTT. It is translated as CASSLAGQNQPQHF.

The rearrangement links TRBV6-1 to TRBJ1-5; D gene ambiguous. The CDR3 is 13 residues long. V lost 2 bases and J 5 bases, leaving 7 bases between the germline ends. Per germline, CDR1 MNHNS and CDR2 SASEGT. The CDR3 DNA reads TGTGCCAGCAGTGAATCTTCGGATCAGCCCCAGCATTTT. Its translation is CASSESSDQPQHF.

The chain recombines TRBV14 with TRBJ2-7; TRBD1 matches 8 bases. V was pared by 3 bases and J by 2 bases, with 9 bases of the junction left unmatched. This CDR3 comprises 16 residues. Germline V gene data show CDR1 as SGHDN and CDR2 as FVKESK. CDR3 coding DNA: TGTGCCAGCAGCCACAAATTCCGGGACAGGACCTACGAGCAGTACTTC. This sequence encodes CASSHKFRDRTYEQYF.

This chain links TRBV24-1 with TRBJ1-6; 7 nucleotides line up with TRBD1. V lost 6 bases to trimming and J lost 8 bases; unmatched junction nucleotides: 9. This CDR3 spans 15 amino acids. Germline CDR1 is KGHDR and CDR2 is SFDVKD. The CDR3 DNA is TGTGCCACCAGTTCAACAACAGGGGAGGATTCACCCCTCCACTTT. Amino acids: CATSSTTGEDSPLHF.

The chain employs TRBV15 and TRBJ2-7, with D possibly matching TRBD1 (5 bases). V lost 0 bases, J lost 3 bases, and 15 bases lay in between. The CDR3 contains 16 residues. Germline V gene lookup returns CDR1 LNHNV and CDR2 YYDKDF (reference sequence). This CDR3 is CATSRDLGVGVYEQYF. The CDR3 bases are TGTGCCACCAGCAGAGATCTAGGGGTCGGAGTCTACGAGCAGTACTTC.

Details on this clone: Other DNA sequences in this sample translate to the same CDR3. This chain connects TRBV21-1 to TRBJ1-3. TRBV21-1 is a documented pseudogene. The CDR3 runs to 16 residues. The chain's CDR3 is CASSKALRYSGNTIYF. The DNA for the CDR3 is TGTGCCAGCAGTAAAGCGCTGAGATACTCTGGAAACACCATATATTTT.

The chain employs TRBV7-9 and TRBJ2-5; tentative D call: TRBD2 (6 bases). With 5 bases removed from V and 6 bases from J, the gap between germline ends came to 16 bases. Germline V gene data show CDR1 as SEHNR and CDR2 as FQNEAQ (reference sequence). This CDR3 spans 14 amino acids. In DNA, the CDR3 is TGTGCCAGCAGCCCCGAGACTAGAAGGAAGACCCAGTACTTC. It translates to CASSPETRRKTQYF.

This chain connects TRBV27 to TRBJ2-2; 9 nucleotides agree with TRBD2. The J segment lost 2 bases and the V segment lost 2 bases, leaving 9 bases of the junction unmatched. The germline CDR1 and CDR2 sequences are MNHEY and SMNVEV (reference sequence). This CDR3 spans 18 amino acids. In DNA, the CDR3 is TGTGCCAGCAGTTTAAGACCCCAGACTAGCGGAAACACCGGGGAGCTGTTTTTT. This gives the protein CASSLRPQTSGNTGELFF.

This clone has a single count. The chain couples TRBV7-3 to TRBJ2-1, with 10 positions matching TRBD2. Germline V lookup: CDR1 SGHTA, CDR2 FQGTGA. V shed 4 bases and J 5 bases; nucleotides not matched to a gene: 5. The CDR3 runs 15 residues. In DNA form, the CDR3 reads TGTGCCAGCAGCTCCCTAGCGGGAGATCACAATGAGCAGTTCTTC. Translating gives CASSSLAGDHNEQFF.

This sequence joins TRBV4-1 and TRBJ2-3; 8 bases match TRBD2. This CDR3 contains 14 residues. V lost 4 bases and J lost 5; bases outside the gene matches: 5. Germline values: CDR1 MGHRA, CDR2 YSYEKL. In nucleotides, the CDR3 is TGCGCCAGCAGCCCAGCGGGAGCCGGAGATACGCAGTATTTT. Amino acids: CASSPAGAGDTQYF.